The sequence of this T cell receptor beta chain was determined in a study of OX40 agonist ivuxolimab in advanced cancers. In the study overall: Ivuxolimab was an agonistic, fully human IgG2 monoclonal antibody directed against OX40 (CD134), a costimulatory receptor. Intravenous ivuxolimab was administered to patients every 2 weeks at six dose levels: 0.01, 0.1, 0.3, 1.5, 3 and 10 mg/kg. Of the approximately 50 dose-escalation patients, hepatocellular carcinoma was present in approximately 20, melanoma in about 15, renal cell carcinoma in 9 and head and neck cancer in 9. In the dose-escalation cohort, 82.7% of patients were male, and the mean age was around 60 years, with a range of 23 to 79. Patients were allowed to have had prior anti-PD-1, anti-PD-L1 or anti-CTLA-4 therapy, and approximately 37% of the dose-escalation patients had been treated with checkpoint inhibitors. Partial responses occurred in three dose-escalation patients, of whom one had hepatocellular carcinoma and two had cutaneous melanoma. The purpose of peripheral TCRbeta sequencing was to test whether ivuxolimab changed TCR sequence diversity and led to clonal T-cell expansion. The monotherapy dose-escalation portion (N ≈ 52 patients) of the phase I ivuxolimab trial is reported in the paper.

What the research found in general, with its limitations: At doses from 0.1 to 3.0 mg/kg, clonal expansion was seen in both CD4+ and CD8+ blood T cells between baseline and week 6. Low levels of normalized T-cell clonal expansion were also seen in some patients who did not respond. Which antigens the clonally expanded peripheral T cells were specific for was not determined. After ivuxolimab, expanded clones were on average more numerous among CD8+ T cells than among CD4+ T cells. Partial responders in the 0.1-3.0 mg/kg groups had among the lowest normalized peripheral clonal expansion, especially among CD8+ T cells.

This clone was detected a few times. The antigen it binds to is not known. Qualities for individual bases were not recorded, and no much larger clone is one base off. Genomic DNA was extracted from sorted cells for sequencing of the TCRbeta CDR3 region. The immunoSEQ Assay was used for sequencing of TCRbeta CDR3 regions. The immuneACCESS repertoire file appears here via TCRdb, limited to in-frame rearrangements. These files lack a portion of the clones; in checked studies, under half of the deficit traces to unresolved V genes, and the cause of the others is not known. For this sample there are just over 90,000 clones; roughly 94% appear just once. 2% to 3% of the sample goes to the ten largest clones. The CDR3 holds 14 amino acids from the cysteine to the phenylalanine. CDR3 DNA is the only sequence kept; it has 42 bases, read in frame from the first base. V loses 4 bases at its end and J loses 2 bases; junction bases beyond the gene matches: 3. From the germline V gene, CDR1 is SGDLS and CDR2 is YYNGEE.

The trial excluded patients who had a history of autoimmune disease or who were on systemic immunosuppression. Peripheral blood for TCR sequencing was drawn from every dose cohort at baseline, at cycle 4 day 1 and at cycle 7 day 1. Samples came from an open-label, multicenter, first-in-human phase I dose-escalation trial of ivuxolimab. The trial enrolled adults with locally advanced or metastatic head and neck squamous cell, hepatocellular, melanoma or renal cell carcinoma. Before TCR sequencing, CD4+ and CD8+ T cells were separately sorted from peripheral blood. The chain uses TRBV9 and TRBJ1-5, with 7 bases in between that match TRBD1. The origin of this receptor is an adult with an advanced solid tumor such as melanoma, head and neck, liver or kidney cancer. The sample here was CD4+ or CD8+ T cells sorted from blood, taken in a trial of the OX40 agonist ivuxolimab. CDR3 protein: CASSSGTGNQPQHF. The nucleotides read TGTGCCAGCAGCTCAGGGACAGGCAATCAGCCCCAGCATTTT.